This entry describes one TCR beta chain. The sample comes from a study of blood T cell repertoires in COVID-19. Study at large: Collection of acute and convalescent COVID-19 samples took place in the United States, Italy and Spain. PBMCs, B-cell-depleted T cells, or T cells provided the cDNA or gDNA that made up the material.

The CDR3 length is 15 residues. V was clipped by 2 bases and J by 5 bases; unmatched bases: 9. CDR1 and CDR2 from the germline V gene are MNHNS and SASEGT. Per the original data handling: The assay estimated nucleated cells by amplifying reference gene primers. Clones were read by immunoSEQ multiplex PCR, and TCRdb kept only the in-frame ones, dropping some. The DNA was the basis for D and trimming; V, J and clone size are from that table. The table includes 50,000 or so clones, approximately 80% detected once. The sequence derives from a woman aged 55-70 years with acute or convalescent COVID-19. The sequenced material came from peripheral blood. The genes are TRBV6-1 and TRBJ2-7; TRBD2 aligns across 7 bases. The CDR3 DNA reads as TGTGCCAGCAGTGAACTCTATAGCGGGTTCCACGAGCAGTACTTC. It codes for CASSELYSGFHEQYF.